The rows below give T cell receptor beta chains drawn from one sample of a study. TCRdb called the 5' RACE reads again in MiXCR, with one record for every CDR3 protein. Altogether about 6,000 distinct CDR3 sequences are present, less than 60% being singletons, with the ten largest covering 12%. Sequenced material: naive CD4+ T cells sorted from blood. These receptors originate from a female donor with breast cancer. CDR3s include the opening cysteine and the closing phenylalanine or tryptophan. The order of the fields is D gene, clone size, J gene, V gene, CDR3 protein, CDR3 DNA. The D gene is left open where the match is weak. Only some rows state a clone size, as once, few, many or a class for expanded clones.

>.|.|TRBJ1-2|TRBV12-3/TRBV12-4
CASSYRFLTYGYTF
TGTGCCAGCAGCTACCGGTTTCTGACCTATGGCTACACCTTC
>.|.|TRBJ2-2|TRBV7-3
CASSARPAPNTGELFF
TGTGCCAGCAGCGCGCGCCCAGCGCCGAACACCGGGGAGCTGTTTTTT
>.|.|TRBJ2-7|TRBV5-1
CASSLDGAYEQYF
TGCGCCAGCAGCTTGGACGGGGCCTACGAGCAGTACTTC
>TRBD2|.|TRBJ2-5|TRBV7-2
CASSRRLARETQYF
TGTGCCAGCAGCCGCAGACTAGCGAGAGAGACCCAGTACTTC
>.|.|TRBJ2-4|TRBV4-1
CASSQEDSKNIQYF
TGCGCCAGCAGCCAAGAGGACAGCAAAAACATTCAGTACTTC
>.|.|TRBJ1-1|TRBV4-3
CASSQDYQQEAFF
TGCGCCAGCAGCCAAGATTATCAGCAAGAAGCTTTCTTT
>.|.|TRBJ2-6|TRBV7-8
CASSSKGVGANVLTF
TGTGCCAGCAGCTCTAAGGGAGTGGGGGCCAACGTCCTGACTTTC
>.|.|TRBJ1-1|TRBV7-9
CASSKTLNTEAFF
TGTGCCAGCAGCAAAACCCTGAACACTGAAGCTTTCTTT
>.|.|TRBJ2-2|TRBV6-2/TRBV6-3
CASSYTLNTGELFF
TGTGCCAGCAGTTACACATTGAACACCGGGGAGCTGTTTTTT
>.|few|TRBJ1-6|TRBV7-2
CASSSEGLNSPLHF
TGTGCCAGCAGCTCTGAGGGCTTGAATTCACCCCTCCACTTT
>TRBD2|.|TRBJ2-7|TRBV20-1
CSARGTSGTFYEQYF
TGCAGTGCTAGAGGGACTAGCGGGACCTTCTACGAGCAGTACTTC
>.|few|TRBJ2-3|TRBV20-1
CSAIRDTQYF
TGCAGTGCCATTCGGGATACGCAGTATTTT
>.|.|TRBJ2-5|TRBV20-1
CSASRTVQETQYF
TGCAGTGCTAGCCGGACAGTGCAAGAGACCCAGTACTTC
>TRBD2|.|TRBJ2-5|TRBV7-3
CASSPTSGRAQETQYF
TGTGCCAGCAGCCCGACTAGCGGGAGGGCACAAGAGACCCAGTACTTC
>.|.|TRBJ1-1|TRBV27
CASSLRQGLTEAFF
TGTGCCAGCAGTTTGCGCCAGGGTCTGACTGAAGCTTTCTTT
>.|.|TRBJ2-7|TRBV6-2/TRBV6-3
CASSYKLPGWYYEQYF
TGTGCCAGCAGTTACAAGCTCCCAGGGTGGTACTACGAGCAGTACTTC
>.|few|TRBJ2-1|TRBV5-1
CASATANEQFF
TGCGCCAGCGCGACAGCCAATGAGCAGTTCTTC
>.|.|TRBJ1-2|TRBV29-1
CSVGQSDGYTF
TGCAGCGTTGGACAGTCTGACGGCTACACCTTC
>.|.|TRBJ2-1|TRBV20-1
CSALPPSACNEQFF
TGCAGTGCTCTCCCCCCTAGCGCCTGCAATGAGCAGTTCTTC
>.|medium-sized|TRBJ2-3|TRBV20-1
CSAGRQATDTQYF
TGCAGTGCTGGCCGACAAGCCACAGATACGCAGTATTTT
>TRBD1|.|TRBJ2-1|TRBV5-1
CASSLWDRQFF
TGCGCCAGCAGCTTGTGGGACAGGCAGTTCTTC